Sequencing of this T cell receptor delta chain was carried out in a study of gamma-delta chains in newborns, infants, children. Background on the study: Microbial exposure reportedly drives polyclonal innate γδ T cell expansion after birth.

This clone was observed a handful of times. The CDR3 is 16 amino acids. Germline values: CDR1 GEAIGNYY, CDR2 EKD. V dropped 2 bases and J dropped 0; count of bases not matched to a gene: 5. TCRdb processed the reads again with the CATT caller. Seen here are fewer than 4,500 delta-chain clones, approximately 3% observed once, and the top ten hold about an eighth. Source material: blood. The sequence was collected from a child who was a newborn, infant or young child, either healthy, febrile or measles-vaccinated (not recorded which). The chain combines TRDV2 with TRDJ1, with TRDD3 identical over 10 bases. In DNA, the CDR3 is TGTGCCTGTGACATACTGGGGGATCGGGACACCGATAAACTCATCTTT. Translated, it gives CACDILGDRDTDKLIF.